This TCR beta chain was obtained from a study of PD-1 blockade in classical Hodgkin lymphoma. The method was immunoSEQ multiplex PCR; TCRdb's version includes in-frame clones alone and lacks a portion of them. The sample holds about 98,000 clones, roughly 92% seen once. All the patients suffered relapse after autologous stem cell transplantation, and brentuximab vedotin exposure differed. The CDR3 extends over 19 amino acids. The V end was cut by 2 bases, the J end by 2 bases, with 25 bases between. The germline V gene has CDR1 MNHEY and CDR2 SMNVEV (reference sequence). The chain employs TRBV27 and TRBJ2-7, with a tentative D call TRBD2 (5 bases). The material was peripheral blood mononuclear cells (PBMCs), obtained at baseline. This sequence originates from a human donor with classical Hodgkin lymphoma. In DNA form, the CDR3 reads TGTGCCAGCAGTTTACCCCACTTTTCGGTTAGCGACGAGACCTACGAGCAGTACTTC. Translating it yields CASSLPHFSVSDETYEQYF.